This note documents a single T cell receptor (beta chain) sequence. CDR1 and CDR2 from the germline V gene are SGHVS and FQNEAQ. V lost 6 bases and J 4 bases, leaving 30 bases between the germline ends. The CDR3 length is 19 residues. Per the authors' pipeline: The authors estimated nucleated cell counts from reference gene primer amplification. Sequencing was performed with immunoSEQ multiplex PCR; in TCRdb, only in-frame clones are kept and a portion is missing. For V, J and clone size, that table is used; D and trimming come from the DNA. The repertoire includes 310,000 or so clones, more than 75% of them detected once, and 2.1% sits in the top ten. This sample stems from a study of blood T cell repertoires in COVID-19. Background on the study: Sample material is recorded as cDNA or gDNA derived from T cells, B-cell-depleted T cells, or PBMCs.

Sequenced sample: peripheral blood. The chain joins TRBV7-8 to TRBJ2-5; a weak D match, TRBD2 (7 bases). This clonotype was sampled from a woman aged 25 to 39 who had recovered from COVID-19. The CDR3, as DNA: TGTGCCAGCAGTTCTACCGACCGCTGGGAGGGGGACATTCTAGAGACCCAGTACTTC. This sequence encodes CASSSTDRWEGDILETQYF.